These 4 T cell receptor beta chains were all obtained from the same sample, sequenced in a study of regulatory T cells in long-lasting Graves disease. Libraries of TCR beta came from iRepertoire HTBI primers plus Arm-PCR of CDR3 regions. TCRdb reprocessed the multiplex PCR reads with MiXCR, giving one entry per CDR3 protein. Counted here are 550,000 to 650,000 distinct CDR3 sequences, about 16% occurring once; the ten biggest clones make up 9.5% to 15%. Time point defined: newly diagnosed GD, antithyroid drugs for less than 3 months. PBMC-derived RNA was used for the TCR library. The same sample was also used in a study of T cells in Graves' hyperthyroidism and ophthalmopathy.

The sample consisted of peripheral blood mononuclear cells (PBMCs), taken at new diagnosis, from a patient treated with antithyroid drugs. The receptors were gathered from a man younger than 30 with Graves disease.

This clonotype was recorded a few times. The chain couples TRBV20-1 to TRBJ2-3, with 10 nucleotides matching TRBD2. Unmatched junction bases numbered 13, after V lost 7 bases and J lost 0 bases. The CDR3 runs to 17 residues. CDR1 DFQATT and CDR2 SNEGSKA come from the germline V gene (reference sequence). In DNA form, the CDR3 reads TGCAGTGGGGGAAGCGGGAGGGCCTCCGCTAGCACAGATACGCAGTATTTT. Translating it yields CSGGSGRASASTDTQYF.

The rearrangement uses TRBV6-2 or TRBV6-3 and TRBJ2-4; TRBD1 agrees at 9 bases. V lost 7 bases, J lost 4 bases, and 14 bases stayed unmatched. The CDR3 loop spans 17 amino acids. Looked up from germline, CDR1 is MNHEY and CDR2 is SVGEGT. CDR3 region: CASTSQVSGTGKNIQYF. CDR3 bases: TGTGCCAGCACCTCCCAAGTTTCCGGGACAGGGAAAAACATTCAGTACTTC.

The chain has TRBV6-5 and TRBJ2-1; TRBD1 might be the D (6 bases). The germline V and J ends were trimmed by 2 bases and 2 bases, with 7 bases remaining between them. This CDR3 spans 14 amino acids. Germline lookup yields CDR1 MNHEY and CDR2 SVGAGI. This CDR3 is CASSYGGPYNEQFF. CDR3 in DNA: TGTGCCAGCAGTTACGGGGGCCCCTACAATGAGCAGTTCTTC.

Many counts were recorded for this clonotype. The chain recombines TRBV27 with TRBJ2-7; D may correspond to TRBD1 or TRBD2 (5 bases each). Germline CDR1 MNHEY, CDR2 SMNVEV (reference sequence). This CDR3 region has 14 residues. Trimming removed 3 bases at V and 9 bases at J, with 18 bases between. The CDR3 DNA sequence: TGTGCCAGCAGTTTGGGACGGGCTGCCCTAGCGCAGTACTTC. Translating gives CASSLGRAALAQYF.